A selection of T cell receptor beta chains follows, all from one sample in a study of cytomegalovirus exposure and HLA in healthy donors. Measured with immunoSEQ multiplex PCR; TCRdb has only the in-frame clones, and not every one. Seen here are 150,000 to 200,000 clones, 70% to 80% observed once, and the top ten hold about 9.1%. The source material was PBMCs. These receptors all come from a man younger than 35 in good health and CMV-seropositive. The CDR3 runs from the conserved cysteine through the conserved F or W. A D gene is named only where the DNA matches it firmly. The listing skips clone size in some rows; elsewhere it reads once, few, many or a size class.

size	D	length	J	V	CDR3	DNA
NA	NA	15	TRBJ2-2	TRBV9	CASSGLFANTGELFF	TGTGCCAGCAGCGGACTATTTGCGAACACCGGGGAGCTGTTTTTT
NA	TRBD2	12	TRBJ2-1	TRBV25-1	CASGPPGGIRFF	TGTGCCAGCGGCCCCCCCGGGGGGATTCGGTTCTTC
NA	NA	15	TRBJ1-5	TRBV6-1	CASSDRGYSNQPQHF	TGTGCCAGCAGTGACAGGGGATATAGCAATCAGCCCCAGCATTTT
few	NA	16	TRBJ1-2	TRBV19	CASSPPKGPASYGYTF	TGTGCCAGTAGTCCCCCCAAGGGGCCGGCCTCCTATGGCTACACCTTC
NA	NA	13	TRBJ2-1	TRBV4-1	CASSQQTFEEQFF	TGCGCCAGCAGCCAACAAACCTTTGAGGAGCAGTTCTTC
NA	TRBD1	13	TRBJ1-2	TRBV7-9	CASSLQGAEGYTF	TGTGCCAGCAGTCTACAGGGGGCTGAAGGCTACACCTTC
few	NA	14	TRBJ1-2	TRBV19	CATTDAGASYGYTF	TGTGCCACCACAGATGCGGGGGCCAGCTATGGCTACACCTTC
NA	NA	14	TRBJ2-5	TRBV19	CASKPTGVQETQYF	TGTGCCAGTAAACCTACAGGAGTTCAAGAGACCCAGTACTTC
NA	NA	14	TRBJ2-5	TRBV5-1	CASSLRLEGETQYF	TGCGCCAGCAGCTTGCGACTAGAGGGAGAGACCCAGTACTTC
NA	TRBD2	16	TRBJ2-1	TRBV4-1	CASSQDGSGEYNEQFF	TGCGCCAGCAGCCAAGATGGTAGCGGGGAATACAATGAGCAGTTCTTC
NA	NA	14	TRBJ2-1	TRBV19	CASSSAAGVDEQFF	TGTGCCAGTAGTTCGGCGGCCGGGGTCGATGAGCAGTTCTTC
few	NA	10	TRBJ1-1	TRBV20-1	CTRRSTEAFF	TGCACCCGAAGGAGCACTGAAGCTTTCTTT
few	TRBD1	14	TRBJ1-1	TRBV5-1	CASSLQGANTEAFF	TGCGCCAGCAGCCTCCAGGGGGCGAACACTGAAGCTTTCTTT
NA	NA	13	TRBJ2-2	TRBV7-2	CASSFSPPGELFF	TGTGCCAGCAGCTTTAGCCCCCCCGGGGAGCTGTTTTTT
NA	NA	14	TRBJ2-3	TRBV27	CASSYERGTDTQYF	TGTGCCAGCAGTTACGAGAGGGGCACAGATACGCAGTATTTT
NA	NA	11	TRBJ1-2	TRBV29-1	CSVEGVYGYTF	TGCAGCGTTGAAGGCGTCTATGGCTACACCTTC
NA	NA	13	TRBJ1-1	TRBV30	CAWSENLNTEAFF	TGTGCCTGGAGTGAGAACTTGAACACTGAAGCTTTCTTT
few	NA	16	TRBJ1-2	TRBV19	CASSPPPPGDYNGYTF	TGTGCCAGTAGTCCCCCCCCGCCAGGGGACTACAATGGCTACACCTTC
NA	TRBD1	12	TRBJ2-1	TRBV9	CASSVRDREQFF	TGTGCCAGCAGCGTCCGGGACAGAGAGCAGTTCTTC
NA	NA	14	TRBJ1-1	TRBV5-8	CASSTLDGGTEAFF	TGTGCCAGCAGCACCCTGGACGGGGGGACTGAAGCTTTCTTT